The clone carrying this TCR beta chain has at least ten counts. This sample was taken from a study of T cells in Graves' hyperthyroidism and ophthalmopathy. Trimming cost V 4 bases and J 8 bases; bases outside gene matches: 10. Germline values: CDR1 DFQATT, CDR2 SNEGSKA (reference sequence). The CDR3 length is 13 residues. For Graves' hyperthyroidism to be stable, ophthalmopathy could not progress within 18 months. Patients were excluded because of uncontrolled infection, other autoimmune disease, pregnancy or lactation. From more than 9.5 ml of fresh peripheral blood, PBMCs were isolated. The CDR3 regions of TCR beta were amplified from RNA transcripts. The study used the HTBI primer set for a first-round RT-PCR of the TCR CDR3. From the multiplex PCR reads, TCRdb called clonotypes with MiXCR, one entry per CDR3 protein. This table holds approximately 210,000 distinct CDR3 sequences, 15% to 20% found once.

The receptor was isolated from a man aged 50 to 60 with Graves' hyperthyroidism. Sequencing was carried out using blood. The rearrangement uses TRBV20-1 and TRBJ1-2, with 7 bases identical to TRBD1. CDR3 amino acids: CSATVTDRDGYTF. The CDR3 region has the DNA TGCAGTGCTACCGTAACAGACAGGGACGGCTACACCTTC.